These 3 T cell receptor beta chains originate from one sample sequenced in a study of read filtering for tumor transcriptome and immune sequencing. Molecular barcoded adaptors covering alpha/delta and beta/gamma chains were used on approximately 400 ng RNA. In TCRdb, the reads were re-called with MiXCR into one record per CDR3 protein. The data contain tens of thousands of distinct CDR3 sequences, more than 20% of them seen just once; the ten biggest clones take up roughly a sixth. Material: a population of CD138-negative cells sorted from bone marrow. The receptors originated from a donor at least 40 years old with multiple myeloma.

Of note for this clonotype: This may come from a read error, since a much larger clone is one base off. This chain links TRBV9 with TRBJ2-7, with 8 positions matching TRBD2. CDR1 and CDR2 from the germline V gene are SGDLS and YYNGEE. With V trimmed by 4 bases and J by 2 bases, 8 bases remained unmatched. The CDR3 has 15 amino acids. The CDR3 here is CASSLVSSGPYEQYF. CDR3 nucleotides: TGTGCCAGCAGCCTAGTGTCTAGCGGGCCCTACGAGCAGTACTTC.

This clonotype has ten or more counts. V usage is TRBV6-1 and J usage is TRBJ2-4; TRBD1 matches at 9 bases. The CDR3 has 13 residues. V shed 6 bases and J 8 bases; nucleotides not matched to a gene: 5. Per germline, CDR1 MNHNS and CDR2 SASEGT. The CDR3 spells CASRQDRGDIQYF. The CDR3 DNA follows: TGTGCCAGCAGGCAGGACAGGGGAGACATTCAGTACTTC.

There are many counts of this clonotype. Just one base apart from a much larger clone, this may be a read error. V gene TRBV18 combines with J gene TRBJ2-1; the D is unclear. Germline CDR1 reads KGHSH; CDR2 reads LQKENI. The CDR3 length is 13 residues. This CDR3 reads CAGSPVYDNEQFF. In nucleotides, the CDR3 is TGTGCCGGCTCACCGGTGTATGACAATGAGCAGTTCTTC.